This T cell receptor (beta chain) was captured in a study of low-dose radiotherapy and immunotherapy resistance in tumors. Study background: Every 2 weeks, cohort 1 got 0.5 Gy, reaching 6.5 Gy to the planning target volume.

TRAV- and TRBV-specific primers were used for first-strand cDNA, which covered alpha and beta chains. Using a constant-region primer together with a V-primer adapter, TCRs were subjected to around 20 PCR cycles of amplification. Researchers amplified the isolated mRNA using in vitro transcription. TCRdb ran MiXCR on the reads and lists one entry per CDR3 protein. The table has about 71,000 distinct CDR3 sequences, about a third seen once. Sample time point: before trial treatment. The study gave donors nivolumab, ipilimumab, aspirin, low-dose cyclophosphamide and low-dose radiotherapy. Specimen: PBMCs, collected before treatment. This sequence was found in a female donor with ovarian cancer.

CDR3 amino acids: CASSLPLQGTGELFF. The CDR3 DNA reads as TGTGCCAGCAGCCTACCTCTACAGGGTACCGGGGAGCTGTTTTTT. The rearrangement uses TRBV28 and TRBJ2-2; a possible D gene is TRBD1 (6 bases). This CDR3 is built from 15 residues. Trimming shortened V by 6 bases and J by 5 bases, and 16 bases separated the two germline ends. In germline, CDR1 is MDHEN, CDR2 SYDVKM.